The 29 T cell receptor beta chains below were found in one sample sequenced in a study of T cells in Graves' hyperthyroidism and ophthalmopathy. Amplification targeted TCR beta CDR3 regions from RNA transcripts. RT-PCR in the first round (using the HTBI primer set) targeted the TCR CDR3. TCRdb processed the multiplex PCR reads anew with MiXCR; each CDR3 protein has one entry. Of fewer than 400,000 distinct CDR3 sequences in the sample, 25% are singletons; the top ten hold about 70%. Sequenced sample: blood. All receptors come from a man in his fifties or sixties with Graves' hyperthyroidism.

The rearrangement uses TRBV6-2 or TRBV6-3 and TRBJ2-3; D remains ambiguous. The ends were cut back, 6 bases at V and 2 bases at J, with 15 bases in the middle. The CDR3 is 15 amino acids. Germline values: CDR1 MNHEY, CDR2 SVGEGT. In DNA, the CDR3 is TGTGCCAGCAGCCCTCGGTGGGCCCCCACAGATACGCAGTATTTT. This translates into CASSPRWAPTDTQYF.

This clonotype was picked up a small number of times. The chain combines TRBV19 with TRBJ1-2; 9 bases are a match to TRBD1. V lost 3 bases to trimming and J lost 4 bases; unmatched junction nucleotides: 9. The CDR3 runs to 16 residues. Germline V gene data show CDR1 as LNHDA and CDR2 as SQIVND (reference sequence). CDR3: CASSMGSDRGFYGYTF. The CDR3, as DNA: TGTGCCAGTAGTATGGGTTCGGACAGGGGTTTCTATGGCTACACCTTC.

This clonotype was counted many times. The chain links TRBV2 to TRBJ2-5; TRBD1 might be the D (5 bases). The length of the CDR3 is 14 residues. V gave up 8 bases and J gave up 5 bases, with 18 bases separating them. CDR1 and CDR2 (germline): SNHLY, FYNNEI. The CDR3: CASDSPGLGETQYF. DNA of the CDR3: TGTGCCAGCGACTCTCCAGGGTTAGGGGAGACCCAGTACTTC.

This clonotype showed up just a few times. The chain carries TRBV25-1 and TRBJ2-5, with TRBD2 matching over 12 bases. V lost 3 bases to trimming and J lost 7 bases; unmatched junction nucleotides: 18. From germline, CDR1 is MGHDK and CDR2 SYGVNS. The CDR3 runs 19 residues. CDR3 nucleotide sequence: TGTGCCAGCAGTGACCAGGAGGCCCCCCTAGCGGGAGGGGTGGGGACCCAGTACTTC. Translation: CASSDQEAPLAGGVGTQYF.

This clonotype has a count of ten or more. This rearrangement joins TRBV11-1 to TRBJ2-3, with a tentative D call TRBD1 (6 bases). Germline V lookup: CDR1 SGHAT, CDR2 FQDESV (reference sequence). V lost 5 bases to trimming and J lost 2 bases, with 14 bases between them. CDR3 length: 15 residues. DNA for the CDR3: TGTGCCAGCAGCGAGGTGGGGACACACACAGATACGCAGTATTTT. It encodes CASSEVGTHTDTQYF.

This clonotype showed up many times. The CDR3 loop is CASSTDTYNEQFF. Written as DNA, the CDR3 is TGTGCCAGCAGTACGGACACCTACAATGAGCAGTTCTTC. The chain links TRBV12-3 or TRBV12-4 to TRBJ2-1; possible D gene TRBD1, 5 bases. The CDR3 has 13 amino acids. Between the trimmed V and J ends, which lost 5 bases and 2 bases, there was a span of 7 bases.

This clonotype has just a few counts. This sequence joins TRBV11-2 and TRBJ1-1; D is unresolved. Trimming removed 10 bases at V and 0 bases at J, with 15 bases between. Germline CDR1 and CDR2: SGHAT and FQNNGV. The CDR3 sequence is 14 residues long. In nucleotides, the CDR3 is TGTGCCACCTCAAAGGGTCCCTTGAACACTGAAGCTTTCTTT. It specifies CATSKGPLNTEAFF.

The gene calls are TRBV20-1 and TRBJ2-3; D is perhaps TRBD1 (6 bases). The CDR3 extends over 13 amino acids. The V gene lost 1 base and the J gene lost 3 bases, with 8 bases spanning the gap. In germline, CDR1 is DFQATT, CDR2 SNEGSKA (reference sequence). CDR3 DNA sequence: TGCAGTGCTAGAGGGCAGGGGACAGATACGCAGTATTTT. It yields the protein CSARGQGTDTQYF.

This clonotype was detected many times. The chain uses TRBV12-3 or TRBV12-4 and TRBJ2-7; possibly TRBD2 for D (5 bases). V lost 6 bases and J 3 bases, leaving 9 bases between the germline ends. This CDR3 contains 12 residues. CDR3 nucleotides: TGTGCCAGCAGAGGACTTGGCTACGAGCAGTACTTC. This sequence encodes CASRGLGYEQYF.

For the CDR3, the DNA is TGTGCCAGTAGTATCCCTTCCCCCAGCTACAATGAGCAGTTCTTC. Its translation is CASSIPSPSYNEQFF. This chain joins TRBV19 and TRBJ2-1, with no clear D. V was pared by 3 bases and J by 3 bases, with 12 bases between. Per the germline V gene, CDR1 is LNHDA and CDR2 is SQIVND (reference sequence). The CDR3 has 15 amino acids.

The V gene is TRBV7-8, the J gene TRBJ1-2; D possibly corresponds to TRBD1 (6 bases). In germline, CDR1 is SGHVS, CDR2 FQNEAQ. With 5 bases removed from V and 5 bases from J, the gap between germline ends came to 21 bases. The CDR3 consists of 16 residues. For the CDR3, the DNA is TGTGCCAGCAGCCCTGGGGGTGGGGGCGAAGGATATGGCTACACCTTC. Encoded protein: CASSPGGGGEGYGYTF.

This clonotype was recorded many times. The CDR3 bases are TGTGCCACCACCGTATCCCGTGGGAGGGCAAGCACAGATACGCAGTATTTT. Its translation is CATTVSRGRASTDTQYF. The chain is built from TRBV7-9 and TRBJ2-3; 7 bases line up with TRBD2. This CDR3 is 17 amino acids long. V shed 10 bases, J shed 0 bases, and the junction held 16 bases outside the gene matches. Germline CDR1 reads SEHNR; CDR2 reads FQNEAQ (reference sequence).

The chain employs TRBV5-1 and TRBJ2-1; a weak D match, TRBD2 (6 bases). The CDR3 totals 13 residues. V shed 3 bases and J shed 7 bases, with 11 bases lying between them. Germline V lookup: CDR1 SGHRS, CDR2 YFSETQ. The CDR3 protein is CASSSGGANEQFF. In nucleotides, the CDR3 is TGCGCCAGCAGCTCGGGCGGGGCGAATGAGCAGTTCTTC.

This clonotype was counted at least ten times. The V and J genes are TRBV2 and TRBJ2-7; TRBD2 matches 10 bases. The CDR3 is 15 residues long. The germline CDR1 and CDR2 sequences are SNHLY and FYNNEI. V shed 5 bases and J 3 bases; nucleotides not matched to a gene: 7. CDR3 sequence reads: CASSWTSGGFYEQYF. The CDR3 DNA is TGTGCCAGCAGTTGGACTAGCGGAGGCTTCTACGAGCAGTACTTC.

This clonotype was seen a handful of times. CDR3 amino acids: CSEGLSSYNEQFF. Here the CDR3 DNA reads TGCAGCGAGGGGTTGAGCTCCTACAATGAGCAGTTCTTC. V gene TRBV29-1 combines with J gene TRBJ2-1; TRBD1 might be the D (5 bases). This CDR3 has 13 amino acids. Per the germline V gene, CDR1 is SQVTM and CDR2 is ANQGSEA. V lost 7 bases and J 0 bases, leaving 10 bases between the germline ends.

This chain connects TRBV7-9 to TRBJ2-1, with D perhaps being TRBD1 or TRBD2 (5 bases each). The V gene's germline CDR1 is SEHNR and CDR2 FQNEAQ (reference sequence). V dropped 5 bases and J dropped 10 bases, with 18 bases sitting between them. The CDR3 has 14 amino acids. The DNA of the CDR3 is TGTGCCAGCAGCCCGGGACCACCTCAGCGGGAGCAGTTCTTC. The encoded protein is CASSPGPPQREQFF.

The chain recombines TRBV12-3 or TRBV12-4 with TRBJ2-2, with D possibly being TRBD1 (6 bases). V lost 4 bases and J lost 2, with 32 bases in between. The CDR3 has 22 residues. The CDR3 spells CASSSQGSGSKGLSKNTGELFF. The CDR3, as DNA: TGTGCCAGCAGTTCGCAGGGGTCGGGCTCGAAAGGCCTAAGTAAAAACACCGGGGAGCTGTTTTTT.

The sample holds many counts of this clonotype. V and J are TRBV5-1 and TRBJ2-5; 9 bases map to TRBD1. Germline loops: CDR1 SGHRS, CDR2 YFSETQ. The CDR3 spans 14 residues. With 4 bases clipped from V and 5 bases from J, the junction kept 6 bases outside the gene matches. The DNA for the CDR3 is TGCGCCAGCAGCGGGACAGGGCCACTGGAGACCCAGTACTTC. Its protein product is CASSGTGPLETQYF.

This clonotype was counted many times. The rearrangement uses TRBV3-1 and TRBJ1-2, with no clear D. The CDR3 runs 15 residues. Per the germline V gene, CDR1 is LGHDT and CDR2 is YNNKEL (reference sequence). The V gene lost 1 base and the J gene lost 6 bases, with 15 bases spanning the gap. CDR3 sequence reads: CASSQGSFSLDGYTF. In nucleotides, the CDR3 is TGTGCCAGCAGCCAAGGGTCCTTCTCCCTCGATGGCTACACCTTC.

This chain uses TRBV6-1 with TRBJ1-5; 7 bases fit TRBD1. The germline V gene has CDR1 MNHNS and CDR2 SASEGT. V shed 6 bases and J 3 bases; nucleotides not matched to a gene: 5. The CDR3 totals 14 residues. CDR3 protein: CASRPGQFNQPQHF. CDR3 coding DNA: TGTGCCAGCAGGCCGGGACAGTTCAATCAGCCCCAGCATTTT.

This clonotype was detected a few times. The genes are TRBV20-1 and TRBJ1-1; D is ambiguous. This CDR3 region has 15 residues. Germline CDR1 reads DFQATT; CDR2 reads SNEGSKA (reference sequence). CDR3 nucleotides: TGCAGGCCGACGAAGGCAGACACAACGAACACTGAAGCTTTCTTT. It encodes CRPTKADTTNTEAFF.

This clonotype was recorded at least ten times. V gene TRBV24-1 combines with J gene TRBJ2-1; 7 bases line up with TRBD2. Unmatched junction bases numbered 5, after V lost 4 bases and J lost 0 bases. The CDR3 extends over 16 amino acids. Germline lookup yields CDR1 KGHDR and CDR2 SFDVKD. The chain's CDR3 is CATSDPSGSSYNEQFF. In DNA, the CDR3 is TGTGCCACCAGTGACCCTAGCGGAAGCTCCTACAATGAGCAGTTCTTC.

The rearrangement uses TRBV3-1 and TRBJ1-2; 9 nucleotides line up with TRBD1. V lost 3 bases to trimming and J lost 14 bases; unmatched junction nucleotides: 13. Per germline, CDR1 LGHDT and CDR2 YNNKEL (reference sequence). This CDR3 has 14 residues. CDR3 sequence reads: CASSQGKSGTGKTF. The CDR3 DNA follows: TGTGCCAGCAGCCAGGGCAAGAGTGGGACAGGGAAAACCTTC.

This chain links TRBV29-1 with TRBJ2-1; TRBD2 matches at 10 bases. J lost 7 bases, V lost 7 bases, and 10 bases had no gene match. Germline V lookup: CDR1 SQVTM, CDR2 ANQGSEA. CDR3 length: 14 residues. As DNA, the CDR3 is TGCAGCGCCAAGACTAGCGGGTCGGGAAATGAGCAGTTCTTC. It is translated as CSAKTSGSGNEQFF.

This clonotype was counted between two and nine times. CDR3 DNA sequence: TGTGCCAGCAGTTACTCGGCACTAGCAGGTAATGAGCAGTTCTTC. Translating gives CASSYSALAGNEQFF. The chain has TRBV6-2 or TRBV6-3 and TRBJ2-1; a possible D gene is TRBD2 (6 bases). Trimming took off 0 bases at V and 7 bases at J, with 13 bases between the two ends. This CDR3 spans 15 amino acids. Germline assignment: CDR1 MNHEY and CDR2 SVGEGT.

V gene TRBV12-3 or TRBV12-4 combines with J gene TRBJ1-5; D possibly corresponds to TRBD1 (6 bases). Deletions cut 2 bases from V and 4 bases from J, with 12 bases between. The length of the CDR3 is 15 residues. This CDR3 is CASSLLGATNQPQHF. DNA of the CDR3: TGTGCCAGCAGTTTATTGGGGGCTACAAATCAGCCCCAGCATTTT.

This clonotype was seen at least ten times. The V gene is TRBV7-2, the J gene TRBJ2-7; D gene unclear. V lost 1 base and J 7 bases, leaving 11 bases between the germline ends. The CDR3 consists of 13 residues. CDR1 is SGHTA and CDR2 is FQGNSA in the germline V gene. The DNA of the CDR3 is TGTGCCAGCAGCTTAGTGGGTCAGCTAGAGCAGTACTTC. Translation: CASSLVGQLEQYF.

The sample holds many counts of this clonotype. The CDR3 here is CATEEGQSTDTQYF. The CDR3 nucleotides are TGTGCCACCGAAGAGGGACAAAGCACAGATACGCAGTATTTT. The gene calls are TRBV2 and TRBJ2-3, with TRBD1 as a possible D gene (6 bases). V lost 10 bases, J lost 0 bases, and 14 bases lay in between. The CDR3 sequence is 14 residues long. Per germline, CDR1 SNHLY and CDR2 FYNNEI.

The chain joins TRBV6-1 to TRBJ1-3, with 11 bases aligning to TRBD1. J gave up 0 bases and V 6 bases, and 1 base lay outside the gene matches. CDR3 size: 15 residues. In germline, CDR1 is MNHNS, CDR2 SASEGT. This CDR3 reads CASRGQGVSGNTIYF. CDR3 DNA: TGTGCCAGCAGGGGACAGGGGGTCTCTGGAAACACCATATATTTT.